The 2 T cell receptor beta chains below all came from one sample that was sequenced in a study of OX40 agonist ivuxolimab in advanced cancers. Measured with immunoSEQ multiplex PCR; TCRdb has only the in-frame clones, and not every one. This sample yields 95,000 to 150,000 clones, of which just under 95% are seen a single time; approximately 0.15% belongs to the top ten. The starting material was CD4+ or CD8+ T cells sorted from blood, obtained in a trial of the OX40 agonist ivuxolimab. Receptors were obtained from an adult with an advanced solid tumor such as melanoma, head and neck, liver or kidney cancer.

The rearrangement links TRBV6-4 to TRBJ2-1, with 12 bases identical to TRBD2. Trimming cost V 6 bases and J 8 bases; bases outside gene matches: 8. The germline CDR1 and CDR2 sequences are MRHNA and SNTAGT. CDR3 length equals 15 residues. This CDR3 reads CASSPGLAGRDEQFF. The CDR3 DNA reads TGTGCCAGCAGCCCAGGACTAGCGGGACGAGATGAGCAGTTCTTC.

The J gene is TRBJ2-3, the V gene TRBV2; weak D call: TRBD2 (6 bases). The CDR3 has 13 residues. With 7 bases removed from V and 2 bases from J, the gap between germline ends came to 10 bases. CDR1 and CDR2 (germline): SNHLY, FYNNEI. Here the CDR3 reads CASTRDFTDTQYF. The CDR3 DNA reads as TGTGCCAGCACCCGGGACTTCACAGATACGCAGTATTTT.